The source of this T cell receptor (beta chain) is a study of CD8+ T cells in alopecia areata. The CDR3 consists of 15 residues. V gave up 3 bases and J gave up 5 bases, with 17 bases separating them. Germline V gene lookup returns CDR1 MGHDK and CDR2 SYGVNS. This clone was detected only once. What it binds is unknown. Notes on the study in general: Higher clonality than in normal scalp was seen in lesional scalp, especially alopecia totalis/universalis. Scalp sample sequencing also detects resident alphabeta T cells of normal skin.

Patients with alopecia areata provided lesional scalp punch biopsies as well as peripheral blood. As the sequencing template, cDNA was produced by extracting RNA and reverse transcribing it. Here immunoSEQ multiplex PCR was the method, and the copy in TCRdb shows in-frame clones only, minus some. Seen here are 110,000 to 150,000 clones, 51% observed once, and the top ten hold over 0.75%. This clonotype was obtained from a human donor with alopecia areata. The gene calls are TRBV25-1 and TRBJ2-7, with D uncertain. The sample here was CD4+ T cells sorted from blood, taken at week 0. CDR3 in DNA: TGTGCCAGCAGTGACCCCGTACCCCCGAACCACGAGCAGTACTTC. This translates into CASSDPVPPNHEQYF.